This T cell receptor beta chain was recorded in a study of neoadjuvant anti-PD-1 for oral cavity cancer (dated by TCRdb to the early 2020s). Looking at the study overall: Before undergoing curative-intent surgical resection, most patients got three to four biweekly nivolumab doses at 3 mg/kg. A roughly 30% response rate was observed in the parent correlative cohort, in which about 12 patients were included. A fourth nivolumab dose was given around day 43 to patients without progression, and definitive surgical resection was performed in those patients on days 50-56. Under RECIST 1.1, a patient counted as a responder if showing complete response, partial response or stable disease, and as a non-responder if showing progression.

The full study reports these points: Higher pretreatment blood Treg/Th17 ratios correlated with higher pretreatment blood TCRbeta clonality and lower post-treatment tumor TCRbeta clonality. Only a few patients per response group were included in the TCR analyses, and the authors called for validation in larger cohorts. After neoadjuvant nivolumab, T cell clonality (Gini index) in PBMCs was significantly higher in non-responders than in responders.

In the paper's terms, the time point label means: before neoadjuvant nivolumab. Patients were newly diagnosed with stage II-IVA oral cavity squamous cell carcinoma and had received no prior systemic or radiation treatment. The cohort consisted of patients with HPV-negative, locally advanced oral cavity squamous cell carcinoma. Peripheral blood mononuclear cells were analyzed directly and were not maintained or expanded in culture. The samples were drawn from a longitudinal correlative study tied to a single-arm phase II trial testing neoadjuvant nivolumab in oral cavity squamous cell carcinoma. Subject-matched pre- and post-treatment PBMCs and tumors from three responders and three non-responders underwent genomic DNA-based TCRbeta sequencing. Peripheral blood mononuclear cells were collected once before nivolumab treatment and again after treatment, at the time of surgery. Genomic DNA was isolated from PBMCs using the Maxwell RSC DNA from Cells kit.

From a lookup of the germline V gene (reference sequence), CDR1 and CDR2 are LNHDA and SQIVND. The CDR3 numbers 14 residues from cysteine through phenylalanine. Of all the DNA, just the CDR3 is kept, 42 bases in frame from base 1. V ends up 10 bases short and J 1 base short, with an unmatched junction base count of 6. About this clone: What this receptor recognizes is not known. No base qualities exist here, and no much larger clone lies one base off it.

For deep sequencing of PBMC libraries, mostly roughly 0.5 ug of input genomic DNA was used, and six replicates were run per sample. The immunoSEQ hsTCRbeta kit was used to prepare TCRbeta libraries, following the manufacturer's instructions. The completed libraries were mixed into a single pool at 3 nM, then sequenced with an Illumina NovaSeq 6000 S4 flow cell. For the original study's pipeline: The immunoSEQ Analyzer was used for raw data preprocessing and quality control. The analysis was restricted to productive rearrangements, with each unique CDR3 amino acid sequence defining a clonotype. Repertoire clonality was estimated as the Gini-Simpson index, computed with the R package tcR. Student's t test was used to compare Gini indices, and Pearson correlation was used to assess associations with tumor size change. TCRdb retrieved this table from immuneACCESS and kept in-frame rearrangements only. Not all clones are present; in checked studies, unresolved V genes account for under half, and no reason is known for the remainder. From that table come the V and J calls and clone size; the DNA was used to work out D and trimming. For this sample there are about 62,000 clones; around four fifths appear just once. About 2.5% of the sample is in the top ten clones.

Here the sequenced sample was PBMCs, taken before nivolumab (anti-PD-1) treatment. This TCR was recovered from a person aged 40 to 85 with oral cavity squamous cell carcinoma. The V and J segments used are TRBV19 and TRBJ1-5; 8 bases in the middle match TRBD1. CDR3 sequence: CATDRGGSNQPQHF. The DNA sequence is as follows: TGTGCCACCGACAGGGGAGGGAGCAATCAGCCCCAGCATTTT.